This TCR beta chain was profiled in a study of cytomegalovirus exposure and HLA in healthy donors. The table lists this clone with a count of one. The PCR had 60 Vbeta and 13 Jbeta primers. The method was immunoSEQ multiplex PCR; TCRdb's version includes in-frame clones alone and lacks a portion of them. The data show 130,000 or so clones, about 80% seen once. The CDR3 runs 15 residues. V gave up 5 bases and J gave up 11 bases; unmatched junction bases: 14. Germline values: CDR1 MNHEY, CDR2 SMNVEV (reference sequence). What was sequenced was PBMCs. The J gene is TRBJ1-5, the V gene TRBV27, with 8 bases identical to TRBD1. This TCR came from a woman aged 40 to 50 in good health and CMV-seronegative. The CDR3 here is CASSPRRQGASTQHF. The CDR3 nucleotides read TGTGCCAGCAGTCCGCGGAGGCAGGGGGCTTCAACCCAGCATTTT.